This passage covers 9 T cell receptor beta chains from one sample sequenced in a study. TCRdb re-analysed the 5' RACE reads in MiXCR, keeping a single row per CDR3 protein. The data hold around 57,000 distinct CDR3 sequences, with roughly 28% observed a single time. Sequences were obtained from tumor-infiltrating memory CD4+ T cells sorted from the breast tumor. Subset in this sample: memory CD4+ T cells, CD4+CD45RO+CD25-. The receptor set was obtained from a female donor with breast cancer.

The chain joins TRBV20-1 to TRBJ1-2; a weak D match, TRBD1 (6 bases). Germline CDR1 and CDR2: DFQATT and SNEGSKA (reference sequence). V was pared by 6 bases and J by 5 bases, with 19 bases between. The CDR3 is made up of 14 amino acids. This chain's CDR3 is CSATPRAGEYGYTF. DNA of the CDR3: TGCAGTGCCACCCCTAGGGCAGGGGAATATGGCTACACCTTC.

Ten or more counts support this clonotype. The J gene is TRBJ2-7, the V gene TRBV29-1; 8 bases align to TRBD1. From germline, CDR1 is SQVTM and CDR2 ANQGSEA. The CDR3 has 12 amino acids. The junction had 5 bases not matched to a gene; V was cut back by 8 bases and J by 2 bases. The CDR3 reads CSIETGAYEQYF. CDR3 DNA: TGCAGCATAGAGACAGGGGCCTACGAGCAGTACTTC.

V gene TRBV3-1 combines with J gene TRBJ1-1; D is ambiguous. There are 13 residues in the CDR3. Germline assignment: CDR1 LGHDT and CDR2 YNNKEL (reference sequence). V was pared by 2 bases and J by 1 base, with 5 bases between. CDR3 residues: CASSQLANTEAFF. CDR3 DNA sequence: TGTGCCAGCAGCCAACTAGCGAACACTGAAGCTTTCTTT.

This clonotype was seen more than once but under ten times. This chain links TRBV7-2 with TRBJ1-3; tentative D call: TRBD1 (5 bases). In germline, CDR1 is SGHTA, CDR2 FQGNSA. Trimming removed 0 bases at V and 2 bases at J, with 8 bases between. CDR3 length: 15 residues. The CDR3 sequence is CASSLAPGPGNTIYF. Here the CDR3 DNA reads TGTGCCAGCAGCTTAGCCCCAGGGCCTGGAAACACCATATATTTT.

The J gene is TRBJ2-2, the V gene TRBV15; possibly TRBD1 for D (6 bases). Trimming stripped 1 base from V and 0 bases from J, with 18 bases between. CDR3 length equals 19 residues. Looked up from germline, CDR1 is LNHNV and CDR2 is YYDKDF (reference sequence). CDR3 bases: TGTGCCACCAGCAGAGGGGACACGCTACCCTTTGCGAACACCGGGGAGCTGTTTTTT. Translation: CATSRGDTLPFANTGELFF. Filled out from reference TRBV15 and TRBJ2-2, the complete variable domain reads DAMVIQNPRYQVTQFGKPVTLSCSQTLNHNVMYWYQQKSSQAPKLLFHYYDKDFNNEADTPDNFQSRRPNTSFCFLDIRSPGLGDTAMYLCATSRGDTLPFANTGELFFGEGSRLTVL.

The chain has TRBV20-1 and TRBJ2-3; possible D gene TRBD1, 5 bases. V shed 3 bases and J shed 2 bases, with 15 bases lying between them. This CDR3 region has 15 residues. The germline V gene encodes CDR1 DFQATT and CDR2 SNEGSKA (reference sequence). The CDR3 sequence is CSARGLDSYTDTQYF. The CDR3 DNA sequence: TGCAGTGCTAGGGGCCTTGACAGTTACACAGATACGCAGTATTTT.

This clonotype was counted between two and nine times. For the CDR3, the DNA is TGCAGTGCTAAACCGGATGCTAACTATGGCTACACCTTC. Encoded protein: CSAKPDANYGYTF. The chain recombines TRBV20-1 with TRBJ1-2, with D uncertain. Looked up from germline, CDR1 is DFQATT and CDR2 is SNEGSKA (reference sequence). Trimming cost V 4 bases and J 0 bases, with 9 bases left between them. The CDR3 runs 13 residues.

This clonotype was seen ten or more times. The J gene is TRBJ1-6, the V gene TRBV19; 7 bases line up with TRBD1. The CDR3 has 14 amino acids. V gave up 4 bases and J gave up 9 bases; unmatched junction bases: 6. Germline CDR1 and CDR2: LNHDA and SQIVND (reference sequence). Here the CDR3 DNA reads TGTGCCAGTAGTACTACAGGGGTTAGTTCACCCCTCCACTTT. Translating it yields CASSTTGVSSPLHF.

This clonotype was seen only a few times. The chain links TRBV7-3 to TRBJ2-2; 8 bases map to TRBD2. This CDR3 has 14 residues. V was clipped by 3 bases and J by 3 bases; unmatched bases: 0. The germline gives CDR1 SGHTA, CDR2 FQGTGA. As DNA, the CDR3 is TGTGCCAGCAGCTTCGGGAGGGACACCGGGGAGCTGTTTTTT. Protein product: CASSFGRDTGELFF.